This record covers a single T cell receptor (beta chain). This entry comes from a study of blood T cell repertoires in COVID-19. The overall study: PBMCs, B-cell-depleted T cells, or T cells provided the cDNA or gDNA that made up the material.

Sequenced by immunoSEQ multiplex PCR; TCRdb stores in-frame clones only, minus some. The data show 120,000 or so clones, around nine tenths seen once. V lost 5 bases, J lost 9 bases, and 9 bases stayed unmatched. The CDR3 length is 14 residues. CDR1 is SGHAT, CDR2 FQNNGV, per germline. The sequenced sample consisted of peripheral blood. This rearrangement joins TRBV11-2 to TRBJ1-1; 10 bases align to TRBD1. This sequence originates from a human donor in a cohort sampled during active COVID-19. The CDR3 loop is CASSATGGLLKAFF. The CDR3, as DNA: TGTGCCAGCAGCGCGACAGGGGGCCTACTTAAAGCTTTCTTT.